This T cell receptor (beta chain) was profiled in a study of shared clonotypes between healthy human individuals (dated by TCRdb to 2020 to 2022). The study in broad terms: The cohort comprised a couple of women and a few men aged 18 to 49 years. For each donor, CD4 naive and CD4 memory were each given three plates, CD8 naive was given two plates, and CD8 memory was given one plate. To estimate repertoire size and how much clonotypes are shared between individuals, the study performed deep sequencing of blood TCR repertoires from roughly five healthy adults. Libraries were prepared and TCR repertoires were sequenced by different laboratories using diverse techniques, in order to increase sequencing depth and limit assay-specific biases. Leukapheresis yielded between about 0.94 and 8.9 billion PBMCs per donor. What the authors observed across the whole study: Sharing across a few donors was observed for about 4.8% of naive CD4, about 3.2% of naive CD8, 2.3% of memory CD4, and about 0.4% of memory CD8 clonotypes. Compared with non-shared clonotypes, clonotypes shared by all four sorted-subset donors had higher generation probabilities. Incomplete sequencing was indicated by rarefaction of sorted-subset datasets, despite the large sequencing depth. Pairwise subsampling led to the expectation that sequencing depth would affect the degree of clonotype sharing among donors. Larger estimated clonotype richness was generally found for naive subsets than for memory subsets. Sampling was restricted to blood, and TCR repertoires in tissues likely differ from the TCR repertoires found in blood. Because the study included a small number of donors, the genetic and exposure-history diversity represented was limited.

In regard to this clone: Its recognized antigen is unknown. Base quality data are lacking; no much larger clone is found one base away. In the same sample, other DNA sequences code for this CDR3.

Healthy HIV-negative adults with no recently reported acute infections or vaccinations were included as donors. All donors were Caucasian adults living in Nashville, Tennessee, USA. Magnetic negative selection was used to enrich CD4+ T cells, after which naive cells were positively selected on CD45RA and the negative fraction became the memory subset. After blood collection by leukapheresis, PBMCs were isolated using Ficoll-Histopaque density gradient centrifugation and then cryopreserved in the vapor phase of liquid nitrogen. Purity and quantity of every magnetically sorted T cell population were checked by analytical flow cytometry. Genomic DNA was isolated from each sorted fraction and quantified by UV absorbance on a Nanodrop 2000c. V ends up 0 bases short and J 4 bases short, with an unmatched junction base count of 0. CDR1 and CDR2 were assigned from the germline V gene as SGHVS and FNYEAQ. The CDR3 contains 13 residues, cysteine and phenylalanine counted. The read is trimmed to its CDR3 DNA, 39 bases read in frame from base 1.

Using the deep immunoSEQ assay, TCR CDR3 regions were amplified from genomic DNA by multiplex PCR. For each cell subset, the extracted genomic DNA was distributed evenly across all wells of several immunoSEQ 96-well plates, and each plate served as one replicate. For sorted subsets, approximately 200 ng of genomic DNA, equivalent to about 30,000 T cell genomes, went into each replicate PCR. Purified libraries were measured with a Qubit 3.0 fluorometer, size-checked on a Bioanalyzer 2100, and measured again with the KAPA Library Quantification kit. Every immunoSEQ 96-well plate was sequenced on a dedicated single-read 150-cycle Illumina NextSeq 550 flow cell. Processing in the source paper ran as follows. The immunoSEQ output contained only junctional sequences without quality scores, so filtering could not match that applied to full-length reads. To assign V/J genes and CDR3, sequences were annotated using PyIR, a Python wrapper for IgBLAST v1.9, with IMGT germline references. Reads were filtered out if the reads had weak V/J assignments (E-value above 1e-6), no CDR3, stop codons, out-of-frame junctions, or ambiguous translated residues. A V3J clonotype was defined by an identical inferred V gene, J gene, and CDR3 amino acid sequence. Percentage overlap between repertoires was calculated by dividing the number of shared unique clonotypes by the size of the smaller repertoire. Repertoire richness was assessed with RTK rarefaction, the Chao1 estimator, and Recon v2.1 estimates of unobserved clonotypes. Generation probabilities for all TCRbeta clonotypes obtained by the gDNA method from a few donors were computed using OLGA. Not all clones reach the TCRdb copy of this immuneACCESS table, which keeps in-frame sequences only. Checked studies attribute under half of the gap to unresolved V genes and leave the rest unexplained. The V and J calls and clone size are taken from that table; D and trimming were inferred from the DNA. This sample has over a million clones in its table, and around 75% of those were observed once. Over 1.3% of the sample belongs to the ten largest clones.

What was sequenced was memory CD4+ T cells sorted from blood. The cell subset or site label for this specimen denotes: CD45RA-negative fraction. The receptor comes from a man younger than 35 in good health. The sequence joins TRBV7-6 to TRBJ2-7; TRBD2 agrees with 7 junctional bases. The CDR3 corresponds to CASSLAGGYEQYF. The DNA is TGTGCCAGCAGCTTAGCGGGAGGGTACGAGCAGTACTTC.